This T cell receptor (beta chain) was retrieved from a study of brain T cells in children with intractable seizures. Time point of the sample: blood from clinic visit 5 months post-surgery; TSC patient then seizure free. Pre-surgery treatment included at least one anti-epileptic drug. The CDR3 runs to 18 residues. The V and J ends lost 2 bases and 5 bases, in that order; junction bases with no gene match: 15. Looked up from germline, CDR1 is LNHDA and CDR2 is SQIVND (reference sequence). Study results and caveats: Clones missing pre-surgery may reflect undersampling of that blood sample. Patients' HCMV serostatus was unknown; virus specificity rests on CDR3 similarity alone.

Some clones are missing from TCRdb's copy, which holds only in-frame ones; the method was immunoSEQ multiplex PCR. The table lists about 350,000 clones, over 90% of them singletons. Regarding this clone: What it binds is not known.

The chain combines TRBV19 with TRBJ2-5; 9 bases match TRBD1. The sequenced sample was peripheral blood, obtained about 5 months after surgery. The sequence came from a boy under two years old with tuberous sclerosis and intractable seizures. The DNA of the CDR3 is TGTGCCAGTAGTATACGGGGGGTTGGGACAGGGTTAAGGGAGACCCAGTACTTC. Protein: CASSIRGVGTGLRETQYF.